This TCR beta chain is drawn from a study of blood T cells in healthy people across ages. Germline V gives CDR1 DFQATT, CDR2 SNEGSKA (reference sequence). The ends were cut back, 3 bases at V and 2 bases at J, with 5 bases in the middle. The CDR3 is made up of 12 amino acids. Study observations and caveats: The donors' CMV status was not determined, possibly confounding changes in expanded clonotypes. Measured against age, TCR beta diversity per million T cells decreased in a roughly linear manner.

It was with a sample-barcoded 5' primer and a J-beta primer mix that a second PCR of roughly 7 to 12 cycles was run. In TCRdb, the 5' RACE reads were re-called with MiXCR into one record per CDR3 protein. The table has around 1,600,000 distinct CDR3 sequences, approximately 43% seen once. This clonotype was seen only a few times. Its antigen is unidentified. This receptor was obtained from a woman aged 18-35 years in good health. Sequencing input: blood. The chain is built from TRBV20-1 and TRBJ2-1, with TRBD1 as a possible D gene (5 bases). DNA of the CDR3: TGCAGTGCTAGCAGGGCCTACAATGAGCAGTTCTTC. This gives the protein CSASRAYNEQFF.